Listed below are T cell receptor beta chains from one sample, sequenced in a study of T cell responses to AZD1222 COVID-19 vaccine. Repertoires were generated with immunoSEQ multiplex PCR, while TCRdb's copy carries only in-frame clones and drops some. The data hold 110,000 to 150,000 clones, with 92% observed a single time. The source material was peripheral blood, sampled 28 days after the second AZD1222 dose. These receptors were taken from an adult who received the AZD1222 COVID-19 vaccine. Both conserved end residues are part of each CDR3. The D gene is left open where the match is weak. Expanded clones get a size class; other rows say once, few or many, or leave the size out.

size,length,V,D,J,CDR3,DNA
-,15,TRBV13,TRBD1,TRBJ1-6,CASSPRTGANSPLHF,TGTGCCAGCAGCCCGAGGACAGGGGCGAATTCACCCCTCCACTTT
-,17,TRBV9,TRBD1,TRBJ1-3,CASSHVPPGGTGNTIYF,TGTGCCAGCAGCCACGTACCCCCAGGGGGCACTGGAAACACCATATATTTT
-,14,TRBV11-2,-,TRBJ2-7,CASSLYQRFYEQYF,TGTGCCAGCAGCTTATACCAGCGGTTCTACGAGCAGTACTTC
-,14,TRBV5-1,-,TRBJ1-5,CASSSDPSNQPQHF,TGCGCCAGCAGCTCAGATCCCAGCAATCAGCCCCAGCATTTT
-,15,TRBV9,-,TRBJ2-7,CASSVGTRSSYEQYF,TGTGCCAGCAGCGTAGGTACTCGGAGCTCCTACGAGCAGTACTTC
-,16,TRBV5-1,-,TRBJ1-4,CASSLGSSGYNEKLFF,TGCGCCAGCAGCTTGGGTTCGTCAGGATATAATGAAAAACTGTTTTTT
-,14,TRBV28,-,TRBJ1-1,CATRWGGMNTEAFF,TGTGCCACAAGGTGGGGGGGGATGAACACTGAAGCTTTCTTT
few,15,TRBV7-2,TRBD2,TRBJ2-7,CASSPGAGATYEQYF,TGTGCCAGCAGCCCAGGAGCGGGAGCGACCTACGAGCAGTACTTC
few,11,TRBV7-9,-,TRBJ2-1,CASSLGMEQFF,TGTGCCAGCAGCTTAGGTATGGAGCAGTTCTTC
once,15,TRBV3-1/TRBV3-2,-,TRBJ2-4,CASSQGGVAKNIQYF,TGTGCCAGCAGCCAAGGTGGAGTAGCCAAAAACATTCAGTACTTC
once,12,TRBV10-3,-,TRBJ2-2,CAISEYTGELFF,TGTGCCATCAGTGAGTACACCGGGGAGCTGTTTTTT
-,14,TRBV19,-,TRBJ1-4,CASSIGQPSGKLFF,TGTGCCAGTAGTATAGGGCAGCCCAGCGGAAAACTGTTTTTT
few,15,TRBV19,-,TRBJ1-2,CASSPQGIPLYGYTF,TGTGCCAGTAGCCCTCAGGGGATTCCCCTATATGGCTACACCTTC
few,16,TRBV4-2,-,TRBJ1-2,CASSQDETSRLYGYTF,TGTGCCAGCAGCCAAGATGAGACTTCCAGACTTTATGGCTACACCTTC
-,12,TRBV29-1,-,TRBJ2-5,CSATYGVETQYF,TGCAGCGCAACATATGGGGTCGAGACCCAGTACTTC
few,17,TRBV24-1,-,TRBJ2-2,CATSDGGNVRVSGELFF,TGTGCCACCAGTGATGGGGGGAATGTGAGGGTGAGCGGGGAGCTGTTTTTT
few,15,TRBV19,-,TRBJ2-1,CASSWGNLVSNEQFF,TGTGCCAGTAGTTGGGGGAACCTGGTCTCCAATGAGCAGTTCTTC
-,12,TRBV28,-,TRBJ1-5,CASSFGNQPQHF,TGTGCCAGCAGTTTTGGCAATCAGCCCCAGCATTTT
-,14,TRBV9,TRBD2,TRBJ2-3,CASSREERADTQYF,TGTGCCAGCAGCCGGGAGGAAAGGGCAGATACGCAGTATTTT
-,13,TRBV2,-,TRBJ2-7,CASSELLGGEQYF,TGTGCCAGCAGTGAACTATTGGGGGGCGAGCAGTACTTC
-,15,TRBV6-2/TRBV6-3,TRBD2,TRBJ2-7,CASSYRGGTNDEQYF,TGTGCCAGCAGTTACCGGGGTGGGACTAACGACGAGCAGTACTTC
-,14,TRBV19,-,TRBJ1-2,CASSPGGEGYGYTF,TGTGCCAGTAGCCCGGGCGGGGAAGGCTATGGCTACACCTTC
-,15,TRBV3-1/TRBV3-2,-,TRBJ2-3,CASSPAKPITDTQYF,TGTGCCAGCAGCCCGGCCAAGCCCATCACAGATACGCAGTATTTT
once,17,TRBV3-1/TRBV3-2,-,TRBJ1-1,CASSQDGMTRGRTEAFF,TGTGCCAGCAGCCAAGATGGTATGACTCGGGGGAGGACTGAAGCTTTCTTT
-,14,TRBV29-1,TRBD1,TRBJ2-5,CSVEVQTGGETQYF,TGCAGCGTTGAAGTACAGACAGGGGGAGAGACCCAGTACTTC